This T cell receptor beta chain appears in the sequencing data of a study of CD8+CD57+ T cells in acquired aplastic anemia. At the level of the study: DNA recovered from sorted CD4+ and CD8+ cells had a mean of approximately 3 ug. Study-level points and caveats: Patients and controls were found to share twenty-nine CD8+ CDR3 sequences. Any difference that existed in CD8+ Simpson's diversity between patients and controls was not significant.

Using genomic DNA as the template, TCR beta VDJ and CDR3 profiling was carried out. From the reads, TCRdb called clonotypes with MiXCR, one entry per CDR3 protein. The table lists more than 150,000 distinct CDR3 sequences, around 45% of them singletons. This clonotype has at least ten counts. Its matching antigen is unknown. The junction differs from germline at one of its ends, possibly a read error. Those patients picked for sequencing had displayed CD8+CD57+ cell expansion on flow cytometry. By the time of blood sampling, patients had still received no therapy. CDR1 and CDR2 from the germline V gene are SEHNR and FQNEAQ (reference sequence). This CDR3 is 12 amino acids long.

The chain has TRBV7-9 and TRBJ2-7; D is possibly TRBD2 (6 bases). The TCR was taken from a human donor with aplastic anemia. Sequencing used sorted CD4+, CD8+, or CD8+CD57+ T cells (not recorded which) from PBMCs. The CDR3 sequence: CASSLAAYEQYF. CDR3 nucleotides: TGTGCCAGCAGTTTAGCGGCCTACGAGCAGTACTTC.